These T cell receptor beta chains were read from a single sample in a study of identical twins. MiXCR was run by TCRdb on the 5' RACE reads, yielding one entry per CDR3 protein. The sample lists roughly 750,000 distinct CDR3 sequences; 21% were seen once. This sample was also put to use in a study of T cells expressing NK-cell markers.

The sequencing sample was made of PBMCs. These receptors originate from a woman aged 18-29 years in good health. Each CDR3 is given with its conserved first and last residue. The order of the fields is V gene, D gene, J gene, clone size, CDR3 protein, CDR3 DNA. The D gene is left open where the match is weak. Part of the rows lack a size; the others show once, few, many or a class for expanded clones.

V gene: TRBV12-5
D gene: .
J gene: TRBJ1-2
clone size: few
CDR3 protein: CASGLARTGYTF
CDR3 DNA: TGTGCTAGTGGTTTGGCCCGCACGGGCTACACCTTC

V gene: TRBV6-5
D gene: TRBD1
J gene: TRBJ2-5
clone size: few
CDR3 protein: CASSYTDRARETQYF
CDR3 DNA: TGTGCCAGCAGTTACACGGACAGGGCCAGAGAGACCCAGTACTTC

V gene: TRBV12-3/TRBV12-4
D gene: .
J gene: TRBJ1-5
clone size: many
CDR3 protein: CASSSLGQSNQPQHF
CDR3 DNA: TGTGCCAGCAGTTCTCTTGGGCAGTCGAATCAGCCCCAGCATTTT

V gene: TRBV27
D gene: .
J gene: TRBJ2-7
clone size: .
CDR3 protein: CASSLKFGVRDRWEQYF
CDR3 DNA: TGTGCCAGCAGTTTAAAATTTGGCGTAAGGGATCGATGGGAGCAGTACTTC

V gene: TRBV9
D gene: TRBD2
J gene: TRBJ2-1
clone size: .
CDR3 protein: CASSVGVAGDNEQFF
CDR3 DNA: TGTGCCAGCAGCGTAGGAGTAGCGGGAGACAATGAGCAGTTCTTC

V gene: TRBV7-2
D gene: .
J gene: TRBJ1-5
clone size: many
CDR3 protein: CASSSRVNQPQHF
CDR3 DNA: TGTGCCAGCAGTTCCAGGGTCAATCAGCCCCAGCATTTT

V gene: TRBV12-3/TRBV12-4
D gene: TRBD1
J gene: TRBJ2-7
clone size: .
CDR3 protein: CASSSVDRGSFEQYF
CDR3 DNA: TGTGCCAGCAGCAGCGTTGACAGGGGATCGTTCGAGCAGTACTTC

V gene: TRBV6-5
D gene: TRBD1
J gene: TRBJ2-7
clone size: .
CDR3 protein: CASSYSPQGGYEQYF
CDR3 DNA: TGTGCCAGCAGTTACTCGCCACAGGGGGGATACGAGCAGTACTTC

V gene: TRBV9
D gene: TRBD2
J gene: TRBJ2-1
clone size: few
CDR3 protein: CASSAKGLSSNEQFF
CDR3 DNA: TGTGCCAGCAGCGCAAAGGGACTATCATCCAATGAGCAGTTCTTC

V gene: TRBV29-1
D gene: TRBD2
J gene: TRBJ2-3
clone size: .
CDR3 protein: CSVGIAGALDTQYF
CDR3 DNA: TGCAGCGTGGGGATAGCGGGAGCGCTAGATACGCAGTATTTT

V gene: TRBV27
D gene: .
J gene: TRBJ1-1
clone size: few
CDR3 protein: CASSFRGLEAFF
CDR3 DNA: TGTGCCAGCAGTTTTCGGGGCCTCGAAGCTTTCTTT

V gene: TRBV10-1
D gene: .
J gene: TRBJ2-3
clone size: few
CDR3 protein: CASGGTSTDTQYF
CDR3 DNA: TGCGCCAGCGGCGGGACTAGCACAGATACGCAGTATTTT

V gene: TRBV10-1
D gene: TRBD2
J gene: TRBJ2-3
clone size: few
CDR3 protein: CASSEAGGRTDTQYF
CDR3 DNA: TGCGCCAGCAGTGAGGCGGGGGGCCGCACAGATACGCAGTATTTT

V gene: TRBV7-2
D gene: .
J gene: TRBJ2-7
clone size: .
CDR3 protein: CASSNLGSYEQYF
CDR3 DNA: TGTGCCAGCAGCAATCTAGGCTCCTACGAGCAGTACTTC

V gene: TRBV10-3
D gene: .
J gene: TRBJ2-7
clone size: .
CDR3 protein: CAISESAGSPYEQYF
CDR3 DNA: TGTGCCATCAGTGAGTCAGCGGGCTCACCCTACGAGCAGTACTTC

V gene: TRBV4-3
D gene: .
J gene: TRBJ2-5
clone size: .
CDR3 protein: CASSQDLERGETQYF
CDR3 DNA: TGCGCCAGCAGCCAAGATTTGGAGAGGGGGGAGACCCAGTACTTC

V gene: TRBV9
D gene: .
J gene: TRBJ1-1
clone size: .
CDR3 protein: CASSDGGALGMDLAFF
CDR3 DNA: TGTGCCAGCAGCGACGGCGGCGCCCTCGGGATGGATTTAGCTTTCTTT

V gene: TRBV20-1
D gene: TRBD2
J gene: TRBJ2-5
clone size: .
CDR3 protein: CSALTSGRSETQYF
CDR3 DNA: TGCAGTGCTCTAACTAGCGGGAGAAGCGAGACCCAGTACTTC

V gene: TRBV21-1
D gene: .
J gene: TRBJ2-3
clone size: many
CDR3 protein: CASSKEAGGTDTQYF
CDR3 DNA: TGTGCCAGCAGCAAAGAGGCGGGTGGTACAGATACGCAGTATTTT

V gene: TRBV5-1
D gene: TRBD2
J gene: TRBJ2-7
clone size: few
CDR3 protein: CASSTGLAAYEQYF
CDR3 DNA: TGCGCCAGCAGCACGGGACTAGCCGCCTACGAGCAGTACTTC

V gene: TRBV6-1
D gene: TRBD1
J gene: TRBJ2-7
clone size: once
CDR3 protein: CASSHDRGRYEQYF
CDR3 DNA: TGTGCCAGCAGCCACGACAGGGGGAGGTACGAGCAGTACTTC

V gene: TRBV2
D gene: .
J gene: TRBJ2-1
clone size: .
CDR3 protein: CASRNTATYNEQFF
CDR3 DNA: TGTGCCAGCAGGAATACAGCCACCTACAATGAGCAGTTCTTC

V gene: TRBV7-2
D gene: .
J gene: TRBJ2-1
clone size: .
CDR3 protein: CASSLGWGGRDEQFF
CDR3 DNA: TGTGCCAGCAGCTTAGGTTGGGGAGGTCGGGATGAGCAGTTCTTC

V gene: TRBV6-1
D gene: TRBD2
J gene: TRBJ2-3
clone size: few
CDR3 protein: CASSSSGSIADTQYF
CDR3 DNA: TGTGCCAGCAGCTCAAGCGGGAGTATCGCAGATACGCAGTATTTT

V gene: TRBV5-1
D gene: .
J gene: TRBJ2-3
clone size: .
CDR3 protein: CASSLSGHNTDTQYF
CDR3 DNA: TGCGCCAGCAGCTTGTCGGGACACAACACAGATACGCAGTATTTT

V gene: TRBV11-2
D gene: .
J gene: TRBJ2-4
clone size: many
CDR3 protein: CASSQGLLNIQYF
CDR3 DNA: TGTGCCAGCAGCCAGGGACTCTTAAACATTCAGTACTTC

V gene: TRBV6-9
D gene: .
J gene: TRBJ1-1
clone size: .
CDR3 protein: CASSESRVKEKNTEAFF
CDR3 DNA: TGTGCCAGCAGTGAGAGCAGGGTTAAAGAGAAGAACACTGAAGCTTTCTTT

V gene: TRBV10-3
D gene: .
J gene: TRBJ1-1
clone size: many
CDR3 protein: CAISGSWNTEAFF
CDR3 DNA: TGTGCCATCAGTGGGAGTTGGAACACTGAAGCTTTCTTT

V gene: TRBV20-1
D gene: .
J gene: TRBJ1-1
clone size: .
CDR3 protein: CSARQAMNTEAFF
CDR3 DNA: TGCAGTGCAAGACAGGCTATGAACACTGAAGCTTTCTTT

V gene: TRBV7-9
D gene: TRBD1
J gene: TRBJ2-7
clone size: .
CDR3 protein: CASSPIQGAEQYF
CDR3 DNA: TGTGCCAGCAGCCCAATACAGGGGGCTGAGCAGTACTTC

V gene: TRBV20-1
D gene: TRBD2
J gene: TRBJ2-4
clone size: .
CDR3 protein: CSARETGGSKNIQYF
CDR3 DNA: TGCAGTGCTAGAGAGACGGGGGGTTCCAAAAACATTCAGTACTTC

V gene: TRBV20-1
D gene: TRBD2
J gene: TRBJ2-7
clone size: few
CDR3 protein: CSAHRLAGGSYEQYF
CDR3 DNA: TGCAGTGCGCATCGCCTAGCGGGAGGGTCTTACGAGCAGTACTTC

V gene: TRBV18
D gene: .
J gene: TRBJ2-7
clone size: few
CDR3 protein: CASSPPENPYEQYF
CDR3 DNA: TGTGCCAGCTCACCGCCGGAGAACCCCTACGAGCAGTACTTC

V gene: TRBV20-1
D gene: .
J gene: TRBJ2-1
clone size: few
CDR3 protein: CSATSGVPYNEQFF
CDR3 DNA: TGCAGTGCTACCTCGGGAGTCCCCTACAATGAGCAGTTCTTC

V gene: TRBV20-1
D gene: .
J gene: TRBJ2-1
clone size: .
CDR3 protein: CSARWLHNEQFF
CDR3 DNA: TGCAGTGCTAGATGGCTGCACAATGAGCAGTTCTTC

V gene: TRBV5-6
D gene: .
J gene: TRBJ2-2
clone size: .
CDR3 protein: CASTQGANTGELFF
CDR3 DNA: TGTGCCAGCACCCAGGGTGCGAACACCGGGGAGCTGTTTTTT

V gene: TRBV5-1
D gene: .
J gene: TRBJ2-7
clone size: .
CDR3 protein: CASSLAYGSIDEQYF
CDR3 DNA: TGCGCCAGCAGCTTGGCCTACGGGAGCATCGACGAGCAGTACTTC

V gene: TRBV29-1
D gene: TRBD1
J gene: TRBJ1-1
clone size: many
CDR3 protein: CSVKFTGAYNTEAFF
CDR3 DNA: TGCAGCGTCAAATTCACAGGGGCCTACAACACTGAAGCTTTCTTT

V gene: TRBV30
D gene: TRBD2
J gene: TRBJ2-1
clone size: once
CDR3 protein: CAWSPGLAGEEQFF
CDR3 DNA: TGTGCCTGGAGTCCGGGACTAGCGGGAGAAGAGCAGTTCTTC

V gene: TRBV25-1
D gene: .
J gene: TRBJ2-3
clone size: .
CDR3 protein: CASSEGVVDTQYF
CDR3 DNA: TGTGCCAGCAGTGAAGGAGTAGTAGATACGCAGTATTTT

V gene: TRBV12-3/TRBV12-4
D gene: TRBD2
J gene: TRBJ2-5
clone size: .
CDR3 protein: CASLGLEETQYF
CDR3 DNA: TGTGCCAGCCTCGGACTAGAAGAGACCCAGTACTTC

V gene: TRBV7-2
D gene: TRBD2
J gene: TRBJ2-5
clone size: few
CDR3 protein: CASRREIQETQYF
CDR3 DNA: TGTGCCAGCAGGCGGGAGATCCAAGAGACCCAGTACTTC

V gene: TRBV5-1
D gene: .
J gene: TRBJ1-2
clone size: .
CDR3 protein: CASSTTGIYGYTF
CDR3 DNA: TGCGCCAGCAGCACCACCGGAATCTATGGCTACACCTTC

V gene: TRBV5-4
D gene: .
J gene: TRBJ2-3
clone size: .
CDR3 protein: CASSLGGTTGTDTQYF
CDR3 DNA: TGTGCCAGCAGCTTGGGGGGAACCACCGGTACAGATACGCAGTATTTT

V gene: TRBV5-4
D gene: .
J gene: TRBJ2-7
clone size: few
CDR3 protein: CASSLQGAPYEQYF
CDR3 DNA: TGTGCCAGCAGCCTGCAGGGTGCCCCCTACGAGCAGTACTTC

V gene: TRBV7-9
D gene: TRBD1
J gene: TRBJ1-2
clone size: few
CDR3 protein: CASSLVDRGNGYTF
CDR3 DNA: TGTGCCAGCAGCTTAGTGGACAGGGGGAATGGCTACACCTTC

V gene: TRBV7-3
D gene: .
J gene: TRBJ2-3
clone size: many
CDR3 protein: CASSTSVRDTQYF
CDR3 DNA: TGTGCCAGCAGCACCTCAGTGAGGGATACGCAGTATTTT

V gene: TRBV12-3/TRBV12-4
D gene: .
J gene: TRBJ1-5
clone size: .
CDR3 protein: CASTGRASNQPQHF
CDR3 DNA: TGTGCCAGCACTGGCAGGGCGAGCAATCAGCCCCAGCATTTT

V gene: TRBV3-1
D gene: .
J gene: TRBJ1-2
clone size: few
CDR3 protein: CASRLGSGGDYGYTF
CDR3 DNA: TGTGCCAGCAGACTTGGGTCTGGGGGGGACTATGGCTACACCTTC

V gene: TRBV29-1
D gene: .
J gene: TRBJ1-2
clone size: .
CDR3 protein: CSVEDRLGQNGYTF
CDR3 DNA: TGCAGCGTTGAAGATCGGCTGGGGCAAAATGGCTACACCTTC

V gene: TRBV5-6
D gene: .
J gene: TRBJ1-1
clone size: few
CDR3 protein: CASSLTLDGTEAFF
CDR3 DNA: TGTGCCAGCAGCTTGACCCTGGATGGGACTGAAGCTTTCTTT

V gene: TRBV10-1
D gene: TRBD2
J gene: TRBJ2-3
clone size: few
CDR3 protein: CASRLAGGLTDTQYF
CDR3 DNA: TGCGCCAGCAGGCTAGCGGGAGGTCTCACAGATACGCAGTATTTT

V gene: TRBV12-3/TRBV12-4
D gene: .
J gene: TRBJ1-2
clone size: many
CDR3 protein: CASTTPLASGGYGYTF
CDR3 DNA: TGTGCCAGCACAACTCCCCTAGCGTCTGGGGGCTATGGCTACACCTTC

V gene: TRBV20-1
D gene: .
J gene: TRBJ1-2
clone size: few
CDR3 protein: CSARVGGSSGYTF
CDR3 DNA: TGCAGTGCTAGAGTGGGAGGTAGTTCTGGCTACACCTTC

V gene: TRBV5-1
D gene: .
J gene: TRBJ2-7
clone size: many
CDR3 protein: CASKAESSYEQYF
CDR3 DNA: TGCGCCAGCAAAGCAGAGAGCTCCTACGAGCAGTACTTC

V gene: TRBV27
D gene: .
J gene: TRBJ2-7
clone size: .
CDR3 protein: CASSRDSHYEQYF
CDR3 DNA: TGTGCCAGCAGTCGGGACTCGCACTACGAGCAGTACTTC

V gene: TRBV4-1
D gene: .
J gene: TRBJ1-2
clone size: .
CDR3 protein: CASSHGDKPNYGYTF
CDR3 DNA: TGCGCCAGCAGCCATGGGGACAAACCGAACTATGGCTACACCTTC

V gene: TRBV4-3
D gene: TRBD2
J gene: TRBJ2-4
clone size: .
CDR3 protein: CASSHPGLAGGRDIQYF
CDR3 DNA: TGCGCCAGCAGCCACCCGGGACTAGCGGGAGGGAGAGACATTCAGTACTTC

V gene: TRBV4-3
D gene: .
J gene: TRBJ2-1
clone size: .
CDR3 protein: CASSQDWSFPPFF
CDR3 DNA: TGCGCCAGCAGCCAAGATTGGTCCTTTCCACCGTTCTTC